This T cell receptor (beta chain) was identified in a study of read filtering for tumor transcriptome and immune sequencing. Whole-study findings and limits: Correlation between methods rose after single-read clonotypes were removed. Compared with RNA-seq, IR-seq gave much higher clonotype depth and reliability.

Trimming removed 8 bases at V and 5 bases at J, with 8 bases between. The CDR3 contains 11 residues. Germline values: CDR1 SNHLY, CDR2 FYNNEI. From about 400 ng of RNA, a library with molecular barcoded alpha/delta and beta/gamma adaptors was made. TCRdb ran MiXCR on the reads and lists one entry per CDR3 protein. The data hold 50,000 to 65,000 distinct CDR3 sequences, with 10% to 15% observed a single time. The table lists this clonotype with many counts. Its antigen is unknown. This chain links TRBV2 with TRBJ2-3; D ambiguous. The receptor's source is a donor at least 40 years old with multiple myeloma. Sequencing was carried out using a population of CD138-negative cells sorted from bone marrow. In DNA, the CDR3 is TGTGCCAGCGGGAAGTTAGATACGCAGTATTTT. Translation gives CASGKLDTQYF.